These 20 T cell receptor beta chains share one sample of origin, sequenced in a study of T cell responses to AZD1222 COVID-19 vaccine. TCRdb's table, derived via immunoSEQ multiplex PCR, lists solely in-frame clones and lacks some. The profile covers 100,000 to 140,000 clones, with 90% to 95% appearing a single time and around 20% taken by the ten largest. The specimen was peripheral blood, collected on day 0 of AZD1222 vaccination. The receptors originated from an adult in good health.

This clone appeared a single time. The CDR3 DNA sequence: TGTGCCAGCTCACCTTCGTCCGGGGGAGAGCAGTACTTC. Its protein product is CASSPSSGGEQYF. This chain connects TRBV18 to TRBJ2-7, with D tentatively TRBD2 (6 bases). This CDR3 is built from 13 residues. Germline CDR1 reads KGHSH; CDR2 reads LQKENI. Trimming took off 3 bases at V and 7 bases at J, with 13 bases between the two ends.

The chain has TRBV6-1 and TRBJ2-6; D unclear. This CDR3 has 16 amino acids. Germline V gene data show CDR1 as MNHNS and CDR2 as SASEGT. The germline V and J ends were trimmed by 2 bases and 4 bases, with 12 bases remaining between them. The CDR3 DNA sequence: TGTGCCAGCAGTGAAACTTCCTCGGCAGGGGCCAACGTCCTGACTTTC. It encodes CASSETSSAGANVLTF.

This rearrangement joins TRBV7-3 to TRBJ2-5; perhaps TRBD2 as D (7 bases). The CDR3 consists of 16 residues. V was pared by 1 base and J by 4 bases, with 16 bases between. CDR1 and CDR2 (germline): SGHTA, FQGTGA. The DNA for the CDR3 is TGTGCCAGCAGCTTAAGAGGGGGGGCCTCTCGAGAGACCCAGTACTTC. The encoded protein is CASSLRGGASRETQYF. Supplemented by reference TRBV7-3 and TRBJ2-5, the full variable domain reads GAGVSQTPSNKVTEKGKYVELRCDPISGHTALYWYRQSLGQGPEFLIYFQGTGAADDSGLPNDRFFAVRPEGSVSTLKIQRTERGDSAVYLCASSLRGGASRETQYFGPGTRLLVL.

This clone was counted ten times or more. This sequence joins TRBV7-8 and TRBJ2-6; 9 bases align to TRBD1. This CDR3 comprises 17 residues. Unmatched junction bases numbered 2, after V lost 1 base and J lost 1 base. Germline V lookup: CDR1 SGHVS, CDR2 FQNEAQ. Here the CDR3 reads CASSLGDRGSGANVLTF. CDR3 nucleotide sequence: TGTGCCAGCAGCTTAGGTGACAGGGGGTCTGGGGCCAACGTCCTGACTTTC.

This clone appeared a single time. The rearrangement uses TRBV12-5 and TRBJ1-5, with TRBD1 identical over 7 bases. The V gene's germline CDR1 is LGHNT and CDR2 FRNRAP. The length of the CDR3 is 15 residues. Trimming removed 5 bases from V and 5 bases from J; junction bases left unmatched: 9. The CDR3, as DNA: TGTGCTAGTGGTCCGTTGGACAGGTCCTATCAGCCCCAGCATTTT. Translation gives CASGPLDRSYQPQHF.

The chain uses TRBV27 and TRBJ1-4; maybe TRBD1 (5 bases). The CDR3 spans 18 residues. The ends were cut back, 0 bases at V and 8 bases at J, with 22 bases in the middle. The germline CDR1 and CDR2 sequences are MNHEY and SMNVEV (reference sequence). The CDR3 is CASSLSRGFRPAEEKLFF. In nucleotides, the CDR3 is TGTGCCAGCAGTTTATCCCGGGGGTTCCGCCCTGCAGAGGAAAAACTGTTTTTT.

The DNA for the CDR3 is TGTGCTACCAAAACGAGTCTGGGGCCGGGCAATCAGCCCCAGCATTTT. Protein sequence: CATKTSLGPGNQPQHF. The chain carries TRBV10-3 and TRBJ1-5; tentative D call: TRBD1 (5 bases). Germline V gives CDR1 ENHRY, CDR2 SYGVKD. This CDR3 spans 16 amino acids.

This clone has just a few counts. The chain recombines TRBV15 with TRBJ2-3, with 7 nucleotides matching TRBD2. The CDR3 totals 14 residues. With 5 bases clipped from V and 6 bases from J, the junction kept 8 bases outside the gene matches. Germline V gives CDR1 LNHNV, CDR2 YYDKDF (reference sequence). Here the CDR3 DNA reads TGTGCCACCAGCTCACGGGGGGAAGAGGATACGCAGTATTTT. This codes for CATSSRGEEDTQYF. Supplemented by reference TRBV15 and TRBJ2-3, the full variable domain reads DAMVIQNPRYQVTQFGKPVTLSCSQTLNHNVMYWYQQKSSQAPKLLFHYYDKDFNNEADTPDNFQSRRPNTSFCFLDIRSPGLGDTAMYLCATSSRGEEDTQYFGPGTRLTVL.

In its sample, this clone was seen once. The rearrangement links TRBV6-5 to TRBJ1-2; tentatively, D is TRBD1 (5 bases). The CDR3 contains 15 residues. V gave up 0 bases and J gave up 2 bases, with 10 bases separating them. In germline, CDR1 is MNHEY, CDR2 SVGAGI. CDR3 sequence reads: CASSYSWGANYGYTF. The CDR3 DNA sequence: TGTGCCAGCAGTTACTCCTGGGGCGCGAACTATGGCTACACCTTC.

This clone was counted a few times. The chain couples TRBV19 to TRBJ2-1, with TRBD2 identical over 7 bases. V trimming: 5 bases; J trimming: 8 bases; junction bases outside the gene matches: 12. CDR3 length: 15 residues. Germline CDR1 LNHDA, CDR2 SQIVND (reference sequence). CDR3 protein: CASSLGLGQRDEQFF. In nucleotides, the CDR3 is TGTGCCAGTAGTCTCGGACTAGGTCAGAGGGATGAGCAGTTCTTC.

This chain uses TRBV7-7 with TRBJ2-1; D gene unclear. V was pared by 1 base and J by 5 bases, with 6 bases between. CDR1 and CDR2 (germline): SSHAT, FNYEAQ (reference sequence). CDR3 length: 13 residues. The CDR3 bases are TGTGCCAGCAGCTTAGACCGGGACAATGAGCAGTTCTTC. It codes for CASSLDRDNEQFF.

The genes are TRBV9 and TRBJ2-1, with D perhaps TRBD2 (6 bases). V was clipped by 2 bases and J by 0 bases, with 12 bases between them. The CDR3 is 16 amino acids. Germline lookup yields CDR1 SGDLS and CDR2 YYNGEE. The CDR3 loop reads CASSVGGSSSYNEQFF. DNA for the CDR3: TGTGCCAGCAGCGTCGGGGGTTCCAGCTCCTACAATGAGCAGTTCTTC.

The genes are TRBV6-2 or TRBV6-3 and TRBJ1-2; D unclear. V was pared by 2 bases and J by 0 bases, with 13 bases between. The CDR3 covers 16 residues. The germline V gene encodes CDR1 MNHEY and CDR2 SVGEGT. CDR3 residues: CASSYDDRKANYGYTF. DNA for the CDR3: TGTGCCAGCAGTTACGACGACCGTAAAGCTAACTATGGCTACACCTTC.

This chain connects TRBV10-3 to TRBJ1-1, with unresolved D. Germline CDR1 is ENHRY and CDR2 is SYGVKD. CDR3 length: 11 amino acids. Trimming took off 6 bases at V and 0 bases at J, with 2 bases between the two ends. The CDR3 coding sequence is TGTGCCATCAGGATGAACACTGAAGCTTTCTTT. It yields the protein CAIRMNTEAFF.

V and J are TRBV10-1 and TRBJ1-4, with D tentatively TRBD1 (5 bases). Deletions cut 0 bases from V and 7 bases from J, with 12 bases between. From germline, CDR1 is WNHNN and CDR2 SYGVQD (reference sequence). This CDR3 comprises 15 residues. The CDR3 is CASSESGEPGEKLFF. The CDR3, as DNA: TGCGCCAGCAGTGAGTCGGGGGAACCGGGTGAAAAACTGTTTTTT.

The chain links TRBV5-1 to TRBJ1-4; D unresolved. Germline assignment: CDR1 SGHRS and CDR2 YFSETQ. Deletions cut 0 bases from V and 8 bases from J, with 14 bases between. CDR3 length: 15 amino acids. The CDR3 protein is CASSLAAGVEEKLFF. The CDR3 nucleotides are TGCGCCAGCAGCTTGGCCGCAGGCGTCGAAGAAAAACTGTTTTTT.

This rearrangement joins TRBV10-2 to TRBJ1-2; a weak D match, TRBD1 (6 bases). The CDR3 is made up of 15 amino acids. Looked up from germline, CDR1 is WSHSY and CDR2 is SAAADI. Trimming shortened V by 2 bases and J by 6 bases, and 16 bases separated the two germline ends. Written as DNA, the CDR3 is TGCGCCAGCAGTGAGCGGAGGCAGGGGATCAATGGCTACACCTTC. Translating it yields CASSERRQGINGYTF.

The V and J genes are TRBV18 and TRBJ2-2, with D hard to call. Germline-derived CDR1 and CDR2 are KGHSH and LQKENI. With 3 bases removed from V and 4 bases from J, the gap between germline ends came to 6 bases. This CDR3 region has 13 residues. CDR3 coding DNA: TGTGCCAGCTCACCCCTTACCACCGGGGAGCTGTTTTTT. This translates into CASSPLTTGELFF.

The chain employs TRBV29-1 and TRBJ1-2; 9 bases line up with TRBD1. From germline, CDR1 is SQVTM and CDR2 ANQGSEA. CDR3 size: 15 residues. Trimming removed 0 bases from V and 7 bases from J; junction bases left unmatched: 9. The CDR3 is CSVEEGDREGSGYTF. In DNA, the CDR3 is TGCAGCGTTGAAGAAGGGGACAGGGAGGGAAGTGGCTACACCTTC.

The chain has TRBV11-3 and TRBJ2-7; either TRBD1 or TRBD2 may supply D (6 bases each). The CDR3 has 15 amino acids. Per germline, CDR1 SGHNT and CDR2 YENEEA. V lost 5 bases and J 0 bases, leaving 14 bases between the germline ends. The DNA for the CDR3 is TGTGCCAGCAGCCAAGGGGGGTCGAGCTCCTACGAGCAGTACTTC. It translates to CASSQGGSSSYEQYF. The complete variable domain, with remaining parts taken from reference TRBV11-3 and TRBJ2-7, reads EAGVVQSPRYKIIEKKQPVAFWCNPISGHNTLYWYLQNLGQGPELLIRYENEEAVDDSQLPKDRFSAERLKGVDSTLKIQPAELGDSAVYLCASSQGGSSSYEQYFGPGTRLTVT.